This section outlines one T cell receptor beta chain sequence together with its context. The data derive from a study of CD8 T cells in Susac syndrome. Study overall: Active disease was present in six of the sequenced Susac syndrome patients, whereas fewer than 10 of them were in remission.

Reverse transcription of roughly 0.45 to 1 ug RNA was performed with random hexamers. One entry per CDR3 protein results from TCRdb running MiXCR on the immunoSEQ multiplex PCR reads. The profile shows around 170,000 distinct CDR3 sequences, around 93% of them singletons. The study sequenced TCR beta in blood CD8+ and CD4+ T cells. This TCR came from a human donor with Susac syndrome. The material sequenced was CD8+ T cells from PBMCs.

This CDR3 reads CASSHLSITEAFF. Written as DNA, the CDR3 is TGTGCCAGCAGCCACCTATCGATAACTGAAGCTTTCTTT. The rearrangement links TRBV5-4 to TRBJ1-1, with unresolved D. The V end was cut by 4 bases, the J end by 5 bases, with 12 bases between. Germline V gene lookup returns CDR1 SGHNT and CDR2 YYREEE (reference sequence). The CDR3 runs to 13 residues.